Below are 27 T cell receptor beta chains sequenced from a single sample in a study of patients and donors after allogeneic stem cell transplantation. MiXCR, applied by TCRdb to the RT-PCR reads, yields one record per CDR3 protein. Of more than 850,000 distinct CDR3 sequences listed, approximately 18% were seen once; the top ten hold approximately 5.9%. The sample comprised blood, either unsorted or a sorted T cell fraction (not recorded which). These receptor sequences come from a human donor who was either an allogeneic HSCT recipient or a stem cell or donor lymphocyte infusion donor (not recorded which). It is not recorded whose cells these are; they may come from a transplant donor.

The gene calls are TRBV5-4 and TRBJ2-1; possibly TRBD1 or TRBD2 for D (5 bases each). V gave up 3 bases and J gave up 9 bases, with 19 bases separating them. The CDR3 has 15 amino acids. CDR1 and CDR2 (germline): SGHNT, YYREEE (reference sequence). CDR3 amino acids: CASSWSKGSFGEQFF. The CDR3 region has the DNA TGTGCCAGCAGCTGGTCAAAGGGGAGTTTTGGTGAGCAGTTCTTC.

This clonotype was detected a few times. The chain employs TRBV5-1 and TRBJ2-1; D remains ambiguous. With 3 bases removed from V and 4 bases from J, the gap between germline ends came to 17 bases. Germline V gene lookup returns CDR1 SGHRS and CDR2 YFSETQ. The CDR3 length is 16 residues. The CDR3 region has the DNA TGCGCCAGCAGCTCCCCGCAGGCCTTGGGGTACAATGAGCAGTTCTTC. It specifies CASSSPQALGYNEQFF.

The chain combines TRBV4-1 with TRBJ1-1, with 8 bases matching TRBD1. The V and J ends lost 3 bases and 6 bases, in that order; junction bases with no gene match: 3. Germline CDR1 MGHRA, CDR2 YSYEKL. CDR3 size: 13 residues. CDR3 sequence: CASSQAQGAEAFF. The CDR3 DNA reads as TGCGCCAGCAGCCAGGCACAGGGGGCTGAAGCTTTCTTT.

The chain uses TRBV6-2 or TRBV6-3 and TRBJ2-1; 10 nucleotides agree with TRBD2. The V and J ends lost 2 bases and 7 bases, in that order; junction bases with no gene match: 5. The germline gives CDR1 MNHEY, CDR2 SVGEGT. CDR3 size: 15 residues. The CDR3 reads CASSYIRAGGNEQFF. Written as DNA, the CDR3 is TGTGCCAGCAGTTACATAAGAGCGGGAGGGAATGAGCAGTTCTTC.

This chain uses TRBV5-6 with TRBJ1-5, with TRBD1 matching 7 bases. The junction had 8 bases not matched to a gene; V was cut back by 4 bases and J by 7 bases. CDR3 size: 14 residues. Germline lookup yields CDR1 SGHDT and CDR2 YYEEEE. The CDR3, as DNA: TGTGCCAGCAGCCGGGGGCTCAGGGGGCAGCCCCAGCATTTT. It codes for CASSRGLRGQPQHF.

This clonotype was recorded many times. V gene TRBV12-3 or TRBV12-4 combines with J gene TRBJ2-3; D is ambiguous. The CDR3 spans 11 residues. Trimming pared 8 bases from V and 2 bases from J, leaving 5 bases between. The CDR3: CASGVTDTQYF. CDR3 sequence (DNA): TGTGCCAGCGGGGTCACAGATACGCAGTATTTT.

This clonotype was picked up a small number of times. The rearrangement links TRBV12-3 or TRBV12-4 to TRBJ1-4; the D is unclear. V was clipped by 2 bases and J by 7 bases, with 8 bases between them. This CDR3 is 13 amino acids long. In nucleotides, the CDR3 is TGTGCCAGCAGTTTAAGGATAGTTGAAAAACTGTTTTTT. Its translation: CASSLRIVEKLFF.

V and J are TRBV10-3 and TRBJ2-5; 8 positions agree with TRBD1. Germline loops: CDR1 ENHRY, CDR2 SYGVKD. With V trimmed by 6 bases and J by 2 bases, 5 bases remained unmatched. The CDR3 is made up of 14 amino acids. Here the CDR3 DNA reads TGTGCCATCAGACCTTGGACAGGGCAAGAGACCCAGTACTTC. Its translation: CAIRPWTGQETQYF.

The chain has TRBV7-2 and TRBJ1-6, with a tentative D call TRBD1 (5 bases). The CDR3 is 15 amino acids. Trimming stripped 1 base from V and 6 bases from J, with 10 bases between. Per the germline V gene, CDR1 is SGHTA and CDR2 is FQGNSA. Written as DNA, the CDR3 is TGTGCCAGCAGCTTAGGGGCAGGGCTTAATTCACCCCTCCACTTT. Its protein product is CASSLGAGLNSPLHF. Full variable domain (remainder filled in from reference TRBV7-2 and TRBJ1-6): GAGVSQSPSNKVTEKGKDVELRCDPISGHTALYWYRQSLGQGLEFLIYFQGNSAPDKSGLPSDRFSAERTGGSVSTLTIQRTQQEDSAVYLCASSLGAGLNSPLHFGNGTRLTVT.

The chain has TRBV4-3 and TRBJ1-2; D not certain. CDR1 is LGHNA and CDR2 is YSLEER in the germline V gene. The CDR3 is made up of 15 amino acids. Trimming stripped 1 base from V and 0 bases from J, with 9 bases between. CDR3 protein: CASSQVDGPNYGYTF. In DNA, the CDR3 is TGCGCCAGCAGCCAAGTGGACGGACCTAACTATGGCTACACCTTC.

The genes are TRBV29-1 and TRBJ2-2; D is uncertain. Germline loops: CDR1 SQVTM, CDR2 ANQGSEA. V lost 5 bases and J 3 bases, leaving 7 bases between the germline ends. The CDR3 sequence is 12 residues long. CDR3 DNA sequence: TGCAGCGTTTCGGCCTACACCGGGGAGCTGTTTTTT. Protein sequence: CSVSAYTGELFF.

This clonotype was counted once. The junction and the germline gene differ at one end; a read error may be behind it. J is TRBJ2-7 and V is TRBV2; 11 positions agree with TRBD2. The CDR3 is made up of 12 amino acids. In germline, CDR1 is SNHLY, CDR2 FYNNEI. The CDR3 here is CASRDPLAGAPF. CDR3 nucleotides: TGTGCCAGCAGGGACCCACTAGCGGGAGCGCCTTTC.

The chain links TRBV4-3 to TRBJ2-7, with 7 bases identical to TRBD1. Germline V lookup: CDR1 LGHNA, CDR2 YSLEER. The CDR3 runs 17 residues. V lost 4 bases and J lost 0; bases outside the gene matches: 12. CDR3 sequence reads: CASSLGIIRDSSYEQYF. In DNA, the CDR3 is TGCGCCAGCAGCCTAGGGATTATCCGGGACAGCTCCTACGAGCAGTACTTC.

The chain carries TRBV7-9 and TRBJ2-5; unclear D gene. Germline assignment: CDR1 SEHNR and CDR2 FQNEAQ (reference sequence). The CDR3 is 12 amino acids. Trimming pared 11 bases from V and 5 bases from J, leaving 15 bases between. CDR3 region: CACEGVRETQYF. The CDR3 DNA is TGTGCCTGTGAAGGAGTCCGGGAGACCCAGTACTTC. Using reference TRBV7-9 and TRBJ2-5 for the parts outside the CDR3, the full variable domain is DTGVSQNPRHKITKRGQNVTFRCDPISEHNRLYWYRQTLGQGPEFLTYFQNEAQLEKSRLLSDRFSAERPKGSFSTLEIQRTEQGDSAMYLCACEGVRETQYFGPGTRLLVL.

At least ten counts were recorded for this clonotype. This chain links TRBV20-1 with TRBJ1-1; D not certain. This CDR3 spans 14 amino acids. Germline-derived CDR1 and CDR2 are DFQATT and SNEGSKA (reference sequence). The germline V and J ends were trimmed by 1 base and 0 bases, with 9 bases remaining between them. The chain's CDR3 is CSARAADLNTEAFF. CDR3 nucleotide sequence: TGCAGTGCTAGAGCAGCGGACTTGAACACTGAAGCTTTCTTT.

V is TRBV9 and J is TRBJ2-7, with D uncertain. The CDR3 is 15 amino acids. Trimming left V 0 bases short and J 4 bases short, with 14 bases between. Per germline, CDR1 SGDLS and CDR2 YYNGEE. The CDR3 reads CASSVGSPEQYEQYF. The CDR3 region has the DNA TGTGCCAGCAGCGTAGGGTCGCCGGAGCAGTACGAGCAGTACTTC.

Many counts were recorded for this clonotype. The V call is TRBV7-8, the J call TRBJ1-1; D perhaps matches TRBD1 (6 bases). The CDR3 loop spans 14 amino acids. The germline V gene encodes CDR1 SGHVS and CDR2 FQNEAQ. Trimming removed 5 bases at V and 3 bases at J, with 13 bases between. The CDR3 loop is CASSPQGVDTEAFF. Here the CDR3 DNA reads TGTGCCAGCAGCCCACAGGGTGTGGACACTGAAGCTTTCTTT.

The chain joins TRBV9 to TRBJ2-2; D is undetermined. The CDR3 runs to 12 residues. Trimming took off 3 bases at V and 7 bases at J, with 7 bases between the two ends. Germline-derived CDR1 and CDR2 are SGDLS and YYNGEE. For the CDR3, the DNA is TGTGCCAGCAGCGGTTTCATCGGGGAGCTGTTTTTT. Translation: CASSGFIGELFF.

This clonotype was detected a few times. This rearrangement joins TRBV20-1 to TRBJ2-1; TRBD2 agrees at 12 bases. CDR1 is DFQATT, CDR2 SNEGSKA, per germline (reference sequence). V lost 3 bases, J lost 3 bases, and 6 bases stayed unmatched. The CDR3 runs to 16 residues. CDR3: CSASPSGRAGYNEQFF. CDR3 nucleotides: TGCAGTGCTAGCCCTAGCGGGAGGGCCGGCTACAATGAGCAGTTCTTC.

In this sample, this clonotype turned up a few times. The chain carries TRBV9 and TRBJ2-1; D is ambiguous. V lost 0 bases, J lost 2 bases, and 15 bases lay in between. Germline V CDR1 and CDR2: SGDLS, YYNGEE. This CDR3 has 17 residues. In DNA, the CDR3 is TGTGCCAGCAGCGTAGCTATAGGCAAGGCGGCCTACAATGAGCAGTTCTTC. Encoded protein: CASSVAIGKAAYNEQFF.

This clonotype was counted between two and nine times. This chain joins TRBV15 and TRBJ2-7; TRBD2 matches 9 bases. Germline CDR1 reads LNHNV; CDR2 reads YYDKDF (reference sequence). V shed 4 bases, J shed 4 bases, and the junction held 8 bases outside the gene matches. This CDR3 is built from 15 residues. DNA for the CDR3: TGTGCCACCAGCAAGACCGTCCTAGCGGGATACGAGCAGTACTTC. Translation: CATSKTVLAGYEQYF.

The V and J genes are TRBV9 and TRBJ2-5, with D perhaps TRBD1 or TRBD2 (5 bases each). CDR3 length: 14 residues. V lost 1 base and J lost 1, with 8 bases in between. Germline loops: CDR1 SGDLS, CDR2 YYNGEE. CDR3: CASSVRGTQETQYF. In nucleotides, the CDR3 is TGTGCCAGCAGCGTACGAGGGACCCAAGAGACCCAGTACTTC.

The table lists this clonotype with a few counts. This chain links TRBV2 with TRBJ1-5, with 7 nucleotides matching TRBD1. CDR3 size: 14 residues. The germline gives CDR1 SNHLY, CDR2 FYNNEI. The J segment lost 0 bases and the V segment lost 5 bases, leaving 1 base of the junction unmatched. In nucleotides, the CDR3 is TGTGCCAGCAGTAACAGGGGTAGCAATCAGCCCCAGCATTTT. Translation: CASSNRGSNQPQHF.

The chain has TRBV24-1 and TRBJ2-3, with 14 positions matching TRBD2. V shed 4 bases and J 1 base; nucleotides not matched to a gene: 3. Germline V lookup: CDR1 KGHDR, CDR2 SFDVKD. The CDR3 totals 17 residues. The CDR3 sequence: CATSEMGLAGGTDTQYF. The CDR3 bases are TGTGCCACCAGTGAGATGGGACTAGCGGGAGGCACAGATACGCAGTATTTT.

This chain links TRBV19 with TRBJ1-5, with TRBD1 matching over 10 bases. V was clipped by 4 bases and J by 4 bases; unmatched bases: 7. Germline V gene data show CDR1 as LNHDA and CDR2 as SQIVND (reference sequence). CDR3 length: 16 residues. The CDR3 DNA sequence: TGTGCCAGTAGTACCACACCGGGACAGGGGAATCAGCCCCAGCATTTT. It translates to CASSTTPGQGNQPQHF.

The V and J genes are TRBV12-3 or TRBV12-4 and TRBJ2-3; tentatively, D is TRBD1 or TRBD2 (5 bases each). The CDR3 is 17 amino acids. Trimming shortened V by 1 base and J by 2 bases, and 16 bases separated the two germline ends. The CDR3 bases are TGTGCCAGCAGTTTAGTTCAGGGCGGGTCCTTCACAGATACGCAGTATTTT. As protein: CASSLVQGGSFTDTQYF.

The V and J genes are TRBV7-6 and TRBJ1-6, with D unclear. V dropped 1 base and J dropped 8 bases, with 9 bases sitting between them. The germline V gene has CDR1 SGHVS and CDR2 FNYEAQ. The CDR3 has 14 residues. CDR3 nucleotide sequence: TGTGCCAGCAGCTTAGAACGGCCTTATTCACCCCTCCACTTT. Protein: CASSLERPYSPLHF.